Below are 12 T cell receptor beta chains sequenced from a single sample in a study of monozygotic twins with inflammatory bowel disease. Using the 5' RACE reads, TCRdb records one entry per CDR3 protein without DNA. The repertoire table contains 110,000 or so distinct CDR3 sequences. The sequenced material came from blood. The receptors were sampled from a human donor with ulcerative colitis or Crohn's disease, or a healthy co-twin of an affected twin (not recorded which).

This chain links TRBV12-3 or TRBV12-4 with TRBJ2-1; TCRdb lists TRBD2, though no DNA is available to test this call. The CDR3 spans 13 residues. The CDR3 sequence: CASSARLANEQFF.

The chain is built from TRBV4-1 and TRBJ2-1; no DNA is available, so the TRBD2 call from TCRdb remains unchecked. Germline CDR1 and CDR2: MGHRA and YSYEKL. This CDR3 has 17 amino acids. CDR3 sequence: CASSQEGGRAGHNEQFF.

This chain connects TRBV3-1 to TRBJ2-3; TCRdb reports TRBD1, a call that lacks DNA to check it against. This CDR3 is 15 amino acids long. CDR1 is LGHDT, CDR2 YNNKEL, per germline (reference sequence). CDR3 region: CASSQDVGGTDTQYF.

The gene calls are TRBV7-8 and TRBJ2-3; without DNA, the TCRdb call of TRBD2 cannot be checked. CDR1 and CDR2 from the germline V gene are SGHVS and FQNEAQ. CDR3 size: 20 residues. The chain's CDR3 is CASSLAGPKLPQISTDTQYF. The variable domain in full, completed from reference TRBV7-8 and TRBJ2-3, reads GAGVSQSPRYKVAKRGQDVALRCDPISGHVSLFWYQQALGQGPEFLTYFQNEAQLDKSGLPSDRFFAERPEGSVSTLKIQRTQQEDSAVYLCASSLAGPKLPQISTDTQYFGPGTRLTVL.

The rearrangement joins TRBV13 to TRBJ2-7; as DNA is missing, the TRBD2 call by TCRdb cannot be tested. Germline-derived CDR1 and CDR2 are PRHDT and FYEKMQ (reference sequence). The CDR3 totals 17 residues. CDR3 protein: CASSLAAAGVVLYEQYF.

V is TRBV3-1 and J is TRBJ2-7. This CDR3 comprises 13 residues. Germline V gene data show CDR1 as LGHDT and CDR2 as YNNKEL (reference sequence). CDR3: CASSQDWTEEQYF.

This chain joins TRBV5-5 and TRBJ2-1; TCRdb picks TRBD2, but there is no DNA to check that call. Germline-derived CDR1 and CDR2 are SGHKS and YYEKEE (reference sequence). This CDR3 has 16 residues. Here the CDR3 reads CASSLAGLAGDNEQFF.

The chain has TRBV14 and TRBJ1-3. Germline CDR1 and CDR2: SGHDN and FVKESK. The CDR3 contains 17 residues. The CDR3 is CASSQEVYNWRGNTIYF. Looking up the rest from reference TRBV14 and TRBJ1-3 gives the full variable domain: EAGVTQFPSHSVIEKGQTVTLRCDPISGHDNLYWYRRVMGKEIKFLLHFVKESKQDESGMPNNRFLAERTGGTYSTLKVQPAELEDSGVYFCASSQEVYNWRGNTIYFGEGSWLTVV.

J is TRBJ2-7 and V is TRBV6-2 or TRBV6-3; TCRdb indicates TRBD1, and absent DNA this call remains unverified. Germline values: CDR1 MNHEY, CDR2 SVGEGT. The CDR3 length is 14 residues. The CDR3 loop reads CASVRDRAMGEQYF.

V is TRBV18 and J is TRBJ1-2; TCRdb's assignment of TRBD1 cannot be checked, as there is no DNA. The CDR3 extends over 14 amino acids. Germline V lookup: CDR1 KGHSH, CDR2 LQKENI. CDR3 amino acids: CASSPAGRDYGYTF.

The chain recombines TRBV10-3 with TRBJ1-5; TCRdb reports TRBD1, a call that lacks DNA to check it against. The CDR3 spans 12 residues. Germline CDR1 is ENHRY and CDR2 is SYGVKD. CDR3 loop: CAVGERGQPQHF.

The chain recombines TRBV5-1 with TRBJ2-5; TCRdb's D call, TRBD2, is unchecked because there is no DNA. The CDR3 sequence is 14 residues long. Germline V gene data show CDR1 as SGHRS and CDR2 as YFSETQ. CDR3 region: CASSISGDEETQYF.